One sample yielded the 19 T cell receptor beta chains listed below, sequenced in a study of cytomegalovirus exposure and HLA in healthy donors. The PCR ran on 60 Vbeta and 13 Jbeta primers. Assay: immunoSEQ multiplex PCR; the TCRdb copy retains only in-frame clones and omits some. Here the sample spans 180,000 or so clones, roughly four fifths being singletons. Source material: PBMCs. These receptors were collected from a male donor in good health and CMV-seronegative.

This clone was counted only a few times. The rearrangement links TRBV5-1 to TRBJ2-7; TRBD1 aligns across 11 bases. The junction had 2 bases not matched to a gene; V was cut back by 4 bases and J by 2 bases. Germline V CDR1 and CDR2: SGHRS, YFSETQ. The CDR3 extends over 14 amino acids. CDR3 in amino acids: CASSLGQGAYEQYF. The CDR3 bases are TGCGCCAGCAGCCTGGGACAGGGGGCCTACGAGCAGTACTTC.

The chain joins TRBV19 to TRBJ2-1; TRBD2 matches at 9 bases. V lost 6 bases to trimming and J lost 0 bases; unmatched junction nucleotides: 9. The CDR3 has 17 amino acids. Germline CDR1 and CDR2: LNHDA and SQIVND (reference sequence). The CDR3 region is CASSRTSGLSSYNEQFF. CDR3 nucleotide sequence: TGTGCCAGTAGCCGAACTAGCGGGTTAAGCTCCTACAATGAGCAGTTCTTC.

The V and J genes are TRBV6-1 and TRBJ2-5; TRBD2 agrees at 7 bases. The J call is uncertain, as TRBJ2-7 better fits the DNA end. The CDR3 runs 15 residues. Germline values: CDR1 MNHNS, CDR2 SASEGT. The CDR3 loop reads CASSELRGSTNEQYF. CDR3 sequence (DNA): TGTGCCAGCAGTGAACTGCGCGGGAGCACCAACGAGCAGTACTTC.

The CDR3 protein is CASSPPASGYEQYF. The CDR3 nucleotides read TGTGCCAGCTCACCACCGGCTAGCGGCTACGAGCAGTACTTC. This rearrangement joins TRBV18 to TRBJ2-7, with 7 nucleotides matching TRBD2. V lost 0 bases, J lost 3 bases, and 2 bases stayed unmatched. CDR3 size: 14 residues. CDR1 KGHSH and CDR2 LQKENI come from the germline V gene.

This clone was observed a few times. The V gene is TRBV5-1, the J gene TRBJ2-7, with D perhaps matching TRBD2 (6 bases). Trimming removed 4 bases at V and 0 bases at J, with 14 bases between. Per the germline V gene, CDR1 is SGHRS and CDR2 is YFSETQ. The CDR3 extends over 15 amino acids. CDR3: CASSAPGLRSYEQYF. The CDR3, as DNA: TGCGCCAGCAGCGCCCCGGGACTTCGCTCCTACGAGCAGTACTTC.

V gene TRBV27 combines with J gene TRBJ2-1, with 8 positions matching TRBD2. The CDR3 spans 17 residues. Looked up from germline, CDR1 is MNHEY and CDR2 is SMNVEV (reference sequence). Trimming took 0 bases from V and 7 from J; bases not matched to a gene: 11. The CDR3 spells CASSLSPRGAGENEQFF. The CDR3 bases are TGTGCCAGCAGTTTATCGCCCAGGGGAGCGGGGGAAAATGAGCAGTTCTTC.

Only one count was recorded for this clone. V usage is TRBV28 and J usage is TRBJ1-5; no reliable D call. Germline lookup yields CDR1 MDHEN and CDR2 SYDVKM. V was shortened by 3 bases and J by 3 bases, with 12 bases between the two germline ends. This CDR3 region has 15 residues. Here the CDR3 DNA reads TGTGCCAGCAGTTTTGGTGACTCAATCAATCAGCCCCAGCATTTT. It yields the protein CASSFGDSINQPQHF.

This chain connects TRBV28 to TRBJ1-2, with 7 nucleotides matching TRBD1. The J segment lost 3 bases and the V segment lost 4 bases, leaving 11 bases of the junction unmatched. The CDR3 contains 16 residues. Looked up from germline, CDR1 is MDHEN and CDR2 is SYDVKM. The CDR3 here is CASSSPTGSGDYGYTF. The CDR3 bases are TGTGCCAGCAGTTCACCGACAGGGTCGGGCGACTATGGCTACACCTTC.

This clone occurred a few times. The rearrangement uses TRBV7-9 and TRBJ2-7, with TRBD1 identical over 8 bases. Germline V lookup: CDR1 SEHNR, CDR2 FQNEAQ (reference sequence). The ends lost 4 bases at V and 5 bases at J; junction bases unmatched: 13. This CDR3 comprises 16 residues. The CDR3 coding sequence is TGTGCCAGCAGCTCCCGGCCGGGACAGGCGTCCAACGAGCAGTACTTC. It translates to CASSSRPGQASNEQYF.

The chain is built from TRBV7-9 and TRBJ1-2; no clear D gene. CDR3 length: 12 amino acids. CDR1 is SEHNR, CDR2 FQNEAQ, per germline (reference sequence). The germline V and J ends were trimmed by 5 bases and 9 bases, with 13 bases remaining between them. CDR3: CASSLMVNSYTF. CDR3 DNA sequence: TGTGCCAGCAGCCTTATGGTCAACAGCTACACCTTC.

V usage is TRBV5-4 and J usage is TRBJ1-2; 9 nucleotides line up with TRBD1. The CDR3 runs to 16 residues. Looked up from germline, CDR1 is SGHNT and CDR2 is YYREEE (reference sequence). With V trimmed by 4 bases and J by 4 bases, 11 bases remained unmatched. CDR3 bases: TGTGCCAGCAGCCCGGGGGGGACAGGGTCCCTCTATGGCTACACCTTC. This codes for CASSPGGTGSLYGYTF.

The rearrangement joins TRBV7-3 to TRBJ2-3; 10 nucleotides line up with TRBD2. Germline loops: CDR1 SGHTA, CDR2 FQGTGA. The CDR3 is made up of 15 amino acids. V gave up 1 base and J gave up 9 bases; unmatched junction bases: 7. CDR3 DNA: TGTGCCAGCAGCTTAAGTGGGGCTAGCGGGGGCACGCAGTATTTT. This translates into CASSLSGASGGTQYF.

The genes are TRBV5-1 and TRBJ2-1, with 8 bases that match TRBD2. The germline V gene encodes CDR1 SGHRS and CDR2 YFSETQ. The CDR3 sequence is 16 residues long. V dropped 1 base and J dropped 1; count of bases not matched to a gene: 4. This CDR3 is CASSLLLAESYNEQFF. The CDR3 bases are TGCGCCAGCAGCTTGTTACTAGCGGAATCCTACAATGAGCAGTTCTTC.

The chain uses TRBV6-5 and TRBJ2-7; D gene ambiguous. The CDR3 totals 13 residues. Trimming left V 4 bases short and J 7 bases short, with 14 bases between. Germline V CDR1 and CDR2: MNHEY, SVGAGI. The CDR3: CASSFQAYEEQYF. CDR3 in DNA: TGTGCCAGCAGTTTCCAAGCCTACGAGGAGCAGTACTTC.

This clone was picked up a small number of times. The gene calls are TRBV28 and TRBJ2-7, with 9 nucleotides matching TRBD1. Germline-derived CDR1 and CDR2 are MDHEN and SYDVKM. CDR3 length: 14 amino acids. Trimming at V came to 8 bases and at J to 4 bases, leaving 9 bases not matched to a gene. Written as DNA, the CDR3 is TGTGCCAGCGCGACAGGGGGACTGGGTTACGAGCAGTACTTC. Its translation: CASATGGLGYEQYF.

The gene calls are TRBV7-2 and TRBJ2-3; D uncertain. The CDR3 totals 13 residues. V was cut by 1 base and J by 2 bases, with 4 bases left in between. Germline CDR1 reads SGHTA; CDR2 reads FQGNSA. In DNA, the CDR3 is TGTGCCAGCAGCTTAGACTCCACAGATACGCAGTATTTT. Amino acids: CASSLDSTDTQYF.

This clone appeared a few times. The chain links TRBV7-2 to TRBJ2-1; 9 nucleotides match TRBD2. The V gene's germline CDR1 is SGHTA and CDR2 FQGNSA. The junction had 6 bases not matched to a gene; V was cut back by 3 bases and J by 9 bases. The CDR3 totals 14 residues. The CDR3 reads CASSFAGGPGEQFF. CDR3 in DNA: TGTGCCAGCAGCTTCGCGGGAGGGCCGGGTGAGCAGTTCTTC. The variable domain in full, with the rest retrieved from reference TRBV7-2 and TRBJ2-1, is GAGVSQSPSNKVTEKGKDVELRCDPISGHTALYWYRQSLGQGLEFLIYFQGNSAPDKSGLPSDRFSAERTGGSVSTLTIQRTQQEDSAVYLCASSFAGGPGEQFFGPGTRLTVL.

The gene calls are TRBV19 and TRBJ2-1; D uncertain. Germline V gene sequence: CDR1 LNHDA, CDR2 SQIVND (reference sequence). V gave up 3 bases and J gave up 0 bases, with 12 bases separating them. CDR3 length: 16 residues. CDR3 bases: TGTGCCAGTAGTATGTCGAGAGAGAGCTCCTACAATGAGCAGTTCTTC. The encoded protein is CASSMSRESSYNEQFF. Looking up the rest from reference TRBV19 and TRBJ2-1 gives the full variable domain: DGGITQSPKYLFRKEGQNVTLSCEQNLNHDAMYWYRQDPGQGLRLIYYSQIVNDFQKGDIAEGYSVSREKKESFPLTVTSAQKNPTAFYLCASSMSRESSYNEQFFGPGTRLTVL.

V is TRBV6-1 and J is TRBJ2-3, with D maybe TRBD1 (5 bases). V was clipped by 1 base and J by 4 bases, with 9 bases between them. This CDR3 spans 14 amino acids. Germline assignment: CDR1 MNHNS and CDR2 SASEGT. CDR3 loop: CASSEVEGADTQYF. As DNA, the CDR3 is TGTGCCAGCAGTGAAGTTGAAGGGGCAGATACGCAGTATTTT.